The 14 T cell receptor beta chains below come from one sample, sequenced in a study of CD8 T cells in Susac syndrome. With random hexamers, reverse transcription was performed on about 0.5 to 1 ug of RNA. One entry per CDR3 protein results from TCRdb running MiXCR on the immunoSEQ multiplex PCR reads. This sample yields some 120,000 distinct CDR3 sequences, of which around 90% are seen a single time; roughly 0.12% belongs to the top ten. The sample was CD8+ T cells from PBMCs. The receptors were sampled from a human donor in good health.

CDR3 residues: CSAPLWRGGLSNEQFF. The CDR3 nucleotides are TGCAGTGCCCCCCTTTGGCGGGGGGGCCTTTCCAATGAGCAGTTCTTC. V usage is TRBV20-1 and J usage is TRBJ2-1; TRBD2 matches 9 bases. This CDR3 comprises 16 residues. Per germline, CDR1 DFQATT and CDR2 SNEGSKA (reference sequence). The trim removed 6 bases at V and 6 bases at J, leaving 15 bases unmatched.

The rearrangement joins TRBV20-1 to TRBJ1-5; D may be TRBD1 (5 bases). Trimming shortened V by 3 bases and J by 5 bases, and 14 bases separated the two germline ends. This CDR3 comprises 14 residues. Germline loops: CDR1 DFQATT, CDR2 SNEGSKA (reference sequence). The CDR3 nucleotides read TGCAGTGCTAGGGGACCGGACTATTATCAGCCCCAGCATTTT. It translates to CSARGPDYYQPQHF.

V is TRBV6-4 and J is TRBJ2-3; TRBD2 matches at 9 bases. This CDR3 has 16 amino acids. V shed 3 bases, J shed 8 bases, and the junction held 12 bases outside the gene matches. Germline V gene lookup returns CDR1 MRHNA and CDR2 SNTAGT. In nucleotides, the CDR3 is TGTGCCAGCAGTGAAGTTCCGGCGGGGGGGCCGGGTACGCAGTATTTT. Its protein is CASSEVPAGGPGTQYF.

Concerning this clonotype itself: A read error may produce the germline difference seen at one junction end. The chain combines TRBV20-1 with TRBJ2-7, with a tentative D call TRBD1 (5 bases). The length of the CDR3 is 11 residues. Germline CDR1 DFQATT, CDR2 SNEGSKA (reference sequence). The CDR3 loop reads CSASEQANENF. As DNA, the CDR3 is TGCAGTGCTAGTGAACAGGCCAACGAGAACTTC.

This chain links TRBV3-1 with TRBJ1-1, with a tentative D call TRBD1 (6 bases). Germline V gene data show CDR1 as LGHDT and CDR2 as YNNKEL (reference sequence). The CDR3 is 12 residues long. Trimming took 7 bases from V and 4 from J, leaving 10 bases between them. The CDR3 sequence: CASISRGTEAFF. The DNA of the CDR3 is TGTGCCAGCATAAGCAGGGGCACTGAAGCTTTCTTT. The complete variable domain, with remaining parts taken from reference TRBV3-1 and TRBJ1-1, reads DTAVSQTPKYLVTQMGNDKSIKCEQNLGHDTMYWYKQDSKKFLKIMFSYNNKELIINETVPNRFSPKSPDKAHLNLHINSLELGDSAVYFCASISRGTEAFFGQGTRLTVV.

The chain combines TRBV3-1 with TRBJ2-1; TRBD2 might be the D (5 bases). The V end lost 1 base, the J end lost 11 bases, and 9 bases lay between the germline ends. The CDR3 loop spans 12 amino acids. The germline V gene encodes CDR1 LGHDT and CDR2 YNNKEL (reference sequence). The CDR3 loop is CASSQGGRKQFF. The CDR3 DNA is TGTGCCAGCAGCCAAGGAGGGCGTAAGCAGTTCTTC.

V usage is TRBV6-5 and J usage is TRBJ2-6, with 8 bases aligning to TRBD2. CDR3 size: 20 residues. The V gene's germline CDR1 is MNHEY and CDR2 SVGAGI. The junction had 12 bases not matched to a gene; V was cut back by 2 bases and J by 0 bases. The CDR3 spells CASSYQGSGSLFSGANVLTF. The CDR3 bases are TGTGCCAGCAGTTACCAGGGGAGCGGGAGCTTGTTCTCTGGGGCCAACGTCCTGACTTTC.

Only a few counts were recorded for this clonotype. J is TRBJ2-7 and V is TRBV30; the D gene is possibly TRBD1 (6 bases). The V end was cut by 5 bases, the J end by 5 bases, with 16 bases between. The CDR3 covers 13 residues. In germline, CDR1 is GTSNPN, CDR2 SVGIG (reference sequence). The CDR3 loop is CAWGMDSPNEQYF. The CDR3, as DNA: TGTGCCTGGGGGATGGACAGCCCGAACGAGCAGTACTTC. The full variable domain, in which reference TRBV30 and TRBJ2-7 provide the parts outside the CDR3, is SQTIHQWPATLVQPVGSPLSLECTVEGTSNPNLYWYRQAAGRGLQLLFYSVGIGQISSEVPQNLSASRPQDRQFILSSKKLLLSDSGFYLCAWGMDSPNEQYFGPGTRLTVT.

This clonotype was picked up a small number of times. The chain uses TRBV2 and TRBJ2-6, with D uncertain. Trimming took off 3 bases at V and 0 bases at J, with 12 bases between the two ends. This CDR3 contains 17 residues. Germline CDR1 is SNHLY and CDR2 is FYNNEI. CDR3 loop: CASSDGVFPSGANVLTF. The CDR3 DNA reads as TGTGCCAGCAGTGATGGGGTGTTTCCCTCTGGGGCCAACGTCCTGACTTTC.

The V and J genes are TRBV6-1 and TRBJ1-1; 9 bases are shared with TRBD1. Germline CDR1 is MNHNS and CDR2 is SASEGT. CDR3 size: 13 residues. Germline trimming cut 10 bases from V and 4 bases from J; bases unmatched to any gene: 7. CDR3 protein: CATGLTGGTEAFF. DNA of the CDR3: TGTGCCACGGGGTTGACAGGGGGCACTGAAGCTTTCTTT.

The CDR3 DNA reads TGCAGTGCTACTTACGACAGGAACCATGGCTACACCTTC. Its protein product is CSATYDRNHGYTF. The rearrangement joins TRBV20-1 to TRBJ1-2, with a possible D match to TRBD1 (6 bases). Trimming pared 4 bases from V and 6 bases from J, leaving 15 bases between. Germline loops: CDR1 DFQATT, CDR2 SNEGSKA (reference sequence). The CDR3 extends over 13 amino acids.

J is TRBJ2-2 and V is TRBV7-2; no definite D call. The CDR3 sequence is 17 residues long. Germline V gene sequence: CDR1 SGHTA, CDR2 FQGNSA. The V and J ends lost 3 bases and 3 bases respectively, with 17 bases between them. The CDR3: CASSFSAGTADTGELFF. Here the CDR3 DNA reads TGTGCCAGCAGCTTTAGTGCAGGAACCGCGGACACCGGGGAGCTGTTTTTT.

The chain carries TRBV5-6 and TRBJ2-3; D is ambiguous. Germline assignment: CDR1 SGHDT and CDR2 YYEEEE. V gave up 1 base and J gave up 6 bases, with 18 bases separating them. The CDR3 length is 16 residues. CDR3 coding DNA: TGTGCCAGCAGCTTGAACACCCTTCCACAAATCGATACGCAGTATTTT. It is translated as CASSLNTLPQIDTQYF.

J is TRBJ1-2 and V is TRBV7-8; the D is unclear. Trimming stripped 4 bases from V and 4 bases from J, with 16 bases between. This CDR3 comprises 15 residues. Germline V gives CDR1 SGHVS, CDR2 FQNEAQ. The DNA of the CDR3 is TGTGCCAGCAGCTCAAGCGGCCAGAACATCTATGGCTACACCTTC. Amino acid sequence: CASSSSGQNIYGYTF.